The source of this T cell receptor beta chain is a study of T cells after yellow fever vaccination. This clonotype was seen a few times. From germline, CDR1 is SNHLY and CDR2 FYNNEI. The CDR3 is 16 amino acids. V gave up 3 bases and J gave up 0 bases, with 12 bases separating them. TCRdb passed the 5' RACE reads through MiXCR, listing each CDR3 protein once. The data show 450,000 to 600,000 distinct CDR3 sequences, less than 20% seen once. The V call is TRBV2, the J call TRBJ2-1; tentatively, D is TRBD1 or TRBD2 (5 bases each). The sequencing here drew on PBMCs, taken 5 days after the first yellow fever vaccination. The sequence was collected from a man aged 18 to 30 who received the YFV17D yellow fever vaccine. The CDR3 DNA sequence: TGTGCCAGCAGTGAGAGGGGCCTTAGCTCCTACAATGAGCAGTTCTTC. The encoded protein is CASSERGLSSYNEQFF.